Listed here are 11 T cell receptor beta chains from one sample, sequenced in a study of OX40 agonist ivuxolimab in advanced cancers. Data came from immunoSEQ multiplex PCR; TCRdb stores just in-frame clones and leaves some out. The table records 20,000 to 25,000 clones, about 90% of them present only once. Sequencing used CD4+ or CD8+ T cells sorted from blood, obtained in a trial of the OX40 agonist ivuxolimab. These receptors were collected from an adult with an advanced solid tumor such as melanoma, head and neck, liver or kidney cancer.

The V call is TRBV5-4, the J call TRBJ2-4; possibly TRBD1 for D (6 bases). The V end was cut by 1 base, the J end by 0 bases, with 14 bases between. Per germline, CDR1 SGHNT and CDR2 YYREEE (reference sequence). The CDR3 loop spans 17 amino acids. The CDR3 DNA follows: TGTGCCAGCAGCTTGAATGGGGGCTTACTAGCCAAAAACATTCAGTACTTC. Its translation is CASSLNGGLLAKNIQYF.

This chain connects TRBV5-6 to TRBJ2-5, with TRBD1 identical over 7 bases. Germline CDR1 SGHDT, CDR2 YYEEEE. V lost 4 bases, J lost 10 bases, and 7 bases stayed unmatched. The length of the CDR3 is 12 residues. Here the CDR3 DNA reads TGTGCCAGCAGCCCCCAGGGGGTAGGCCAGTACTTC. Translating it yields CASSPQGVGQYF.

The genes are TRBV19 and TRBJ2-1; D remains unclear. Germline V gene lookup returns CDR1 LNHDA and CDR2 SQIVND (reference sequence). There are 15 residues in the CDR3. V was pared by 3 bases and J by 0 bases, with 9 bases between. The CDR3 spells CASSIILSSYNEQFF. The CDR3 DNA is TGTGCCAGTAGTATTATCCTGAGCTCCTACAATGAGCAGTTCTTC.

The CDR3, as DNA: TGTGCCAGTAGTATCGGGGTAGGCTCTGGAAACACCATATATTTT. This translates into CASSIGVGSGNTIYF. V is TRBV19 and J is TRBJ1-3; D gene uncertain. Germline V gene data show CDR1 as LNHDA and CDR2 as SQIVND (reference sequence). The CDR3 runs to 15 residues. The germline V and J ends were trimmed by 3 bases and 0 bases, with 9 bases remaining between them. Combining the CDR3 with reference TRBV19 and TRBJ1-3 gives the whole variable domain DGGITQSPKYLFRKEGQNVTLSCEQNLNHDAMYWYRQDPGQGLRLIYYSQIVNDFQKGDIAEGYSVSREKKESFPLTVTSAQKNPTAFYLCASSIGVGSGNTIYFGEGSWLTVV.

The V call is TRBV2, the J call TRBJ1-1; 8 bases line up with TRBD1. This CDR3 is built from 15 residues. With 6 bases clipped from V and 0 bases from J, the junction kept 6 bases outside the gene matches. Germline-derived CDR1 and CDR2 are SNHLY and FYNNEI. The DNA for the CDR3 is TGTGCCAGCAGCGACGGACAGGGAATGAACACTGAAGCTTTCTTT. Translated: CASSDGQGMNTEAFF.

The rearrangement links TRBV4-1 to TRBJ2-7; tentative D call: TRBD1 (6 bases). V lost 1 base and J lost 0, with 10 bases in between. The CDR3 length is 15 residues. The germline gives CDR1 MGHRA, CDR2 YSYEKL. The CDR3 DNA reads as TGCGCCAGCAGCCAAGCGGACAGAGTCTCCTACGAGCAGTACTTC. Its protein is CASSQADRVSYEQYF.

The rearrangement joins TRBV18 to TRBJ2-1; D perhaps matches TRBD1 (6 bases). The CDR3 length is 15 residues. The germline V gene encodes CDR1 KGHSH and CDR2 LQKENI. Deletions cut 2 bases from V and 7 bases from J, with 15 bases between. CDR3 bases: TGTGCCAGCTCACCATCGGAGGACAGTGGGAATGAGCAGTTCTTC. This sequence encodes CASSPSEDSGNEQFF.

The chain has TRBV7-9 and TRBJ1-1; the D is unclear. This CDR3 has 16 residues. Trimming took 5 bases from V and 1 from J, leaving 17 bases between them. Germline V CDR1 and CDR2: SEHNR, FQNEAQ (reference sequence). CDR3 in amino acids: CASSLLLRGGNTEAFF. DNA of the CDR3: TGTGCCAGCAGCCTCCTACTCCGCGGAGGGAACACTGAAGCTTTCTTT.

This chain connects TRBV6-1 to TRBJ1-4; TRBD1 matches 8 bases. The CDR3 is made up of 15 amino acids. V gave up 3 bases and J gave up 8 bases; unmatched junction bases: 8. The V gene's germline CDR1 is MNHNS and CDR2 SASEGT. The CDR3 nucleotides are TGTGCCAGCAGTGACGGACAGGGAGGAGGGGAAAAACTGTTTTTT. It translates to CASSDGQGGGEKLFF.

V usage is TRBV4-1 and J usage is TRBJ2-1, with TRBD2 identical over 15 bases. The CDR3 totals 19 residues. V gave up 1 base and J gave up 2 bases; unmatched junction bases: 6. Germline V CDR1 and CDR2: MGHRA, YSYEKL. CDR3 region: CASSQAGLAGGSAYNEQFF. In DNA form, the CDR3 reads TGCGCCAGCAGCCAAGCTGGACTAGCGGGGGGGTCGGCCTACAATGAGCAGTTCTTC.

This clone was observed once. The rearrangement joins TRBV4-1 to TRBJ1-4, with D unresolved. The germline gives CDR1 MGHRA, CDR2 YSYEKL. The CDR3 length is 13 residues. Trimming removed 7 bases from V and 5 bases from J, with 11 bases in between. The CDR3 DNA sequence: TGCGCCAGCACCCCCTACGGGAATGAAAAACTGTTTTTT. Residues: CASTPYGNEKLFF.